The present T cell receptor beta chain was sequenced within a study of shared clonotypes between healthy human individuals. The germline V gene encodes CDR1 SGHRS and CDR2 YFSETQ. With V trimmed by 2 bases and J by 2 bases, 13 bases remained unmatched. The CDR3 extends over 19 amino acids. Method: immunoSEQ multiplex PCR; TCRdb's copy keeps in-frame clones and lacks some. The data contain roughly 500,000 clones, about 96% of them singletons. The sequenced sample consisted of naive CD4+ T cells sorted from blood. Subset noted: CD45RA+ positively selected. V usage is TRBV5-1 and J usage is TRBJ1-4; 9 nucleotides align to TRBD1. The sequence was obtained from a woman in her 30s in good health. CDR3 sequence: CASSFEGPGQGVTNEKLFF. CDR3 coding DNA: TGCGCCAGCAGCTTCGAAGGACCGGGACAGGGAGTTACTAATGAAAAACTGTTTTTT.